A selection of T cell receptor beta chains follows, all from one sample in a study of blood T cell repertoires in COVID-19. Clones were sequenced by immunoSEQ multiplex PCR, and TCRdb holds only the in-frame ones, with some missing. This sample has roughly 130,000 clones; about 89% occur once, and the top ten carry approximately 3.6%. The sample was peripheral blood. The receptors were gathered from a woman aged 55-70 years with acute or convalescent COVID-19. The CDR3 runs from the conserved cysteine through the conserved F or W. Fields, in order: V gene, D gene, clone size, J gene, CDR3 DNA, CDR3 protein. A D gene is named only where the DNA matches it firmly. Clone size appears in some rows only: once, few, many, or a class for an expanded clone.

V: TRBV27
D: TRBD1
size: -
J: TRBJ1-6
DNA: TGTGCCAGCAGTCTCTCCCAGGGGGCTCCTAATTCACCCCTCCACTTT
CDR3: CASSLSQGAPNSPLHF

V: TRBV2
D: TRBD2
size: -
J: TRBJ2-4
DNA: TGTGCCAGCAGACAAAATCCGGGACTAGCGGGAGGGGCCAAAAACATTCAGTACTTC
CDR3: CASRQNPGLAGGAKNIQYF

V: TRBV6-6
D: -
size: -
J: TRBJ2-5
DNA: TGTGCCAGCAGTTACCCAGGGATGGGAGAGACCCAGTACTTC
CDR3: CASSYPGMGETQYF

V: TRBV5-1
D: TRBD2
size: -
J: TRBJ2-1
DNA: TGCGCCAGCAGCCAGAGCGGGAGCTCCTACAATGAGCAGTTCTTC
CDR3: CASSQSGSSYNEQFF

V: TRBV6-5
D: -
size: -
J: TRBJ1-2
DNA: TGTGCCAGCACCTTGGGGCAGACTAACTATGGCTACACCTTC
CDR3: CASTLGQTNYGYTF

V: TRBV12-3/TRBV12-4
D: -
size: -
J: TRBJ1-2
DNA: TGTGCCAGCTGGGGGGGCGAATATGGCTACACCTTC
CDR3: CASWGGEYGYTF

V: TRBV7-8
D: TRBD1
size: -
J: TRBJ1-4
DNA: TGTGCCAGCAGCTCGGGACAGATTAATGAAAAACTGTTTTTT
CDR3: CASSSGQINEKLFF

V: TRBV9
D: TRBD1
size: few
J: TRBJ2-1
DNA: TGTGCCAGCAGCGTAGGACAGGGGGCAATGAATGAGCAGTTCTTC
CDR3: CASSVGQGAMNEQFF

V: TRBV5-1
D: TRBD2
size: -
J: TRBJ2-3
DNA: TGCGCCAGCAGCTTGGCCAGACTGGCGGGAGGGACAGATACGCAGTATTTT
CDR3: CASSLARLAGGTDTQYF

V: TRBV5-1
D: TRBD1
size: -
J: TRBJ1-5
DNA: TGCGCCAGCAGCTTGGGGAGGGGGCTCGATCAGCCCCAGCATTTT
CDR3: CASSLGRGLDQPQHF

V: TRBV6-5
D: TRBD1
size: -
J: TRBJ1-5
DNA: TGTGCCACCCACTTAAGGGACAGGGGCCAGCCCCAGCATTTT
CDR3: CATHLRDRGQPQHF

V: TRBV9
D: -
size: few
J: TRBJ1-2
DNA: TGTGCCAGCAGCGTAGGGGTACAGGACTATGGCTACACCTTC
CDR3: CASSVGVQDYGYTF

V: TRBV7-9
D: TRBD1
size: -
J: TRBJ1-5
DNA: TGTGCCAGCAGCTCCTCCGGACAGGGACAAAGCAATCAGCCCCAGCATTTT
CDR3: CASSSSGQGQSNQPQHF

V: TRBV28
D: -
size: -
J: TRBJ1-2
DNA: TGTGCCAGCAGTTCCGAGAGCGGGGGGCGCGGCTACACCTTC
CDR3: CASSSESGGRGYTF

V: TRBV10-3
D: -
size: -
J: TRBJ1-1
DNA: TGTGCCATCAGCTTGGGGGACATGAACACTGAAGCTTTCTTT
CDR3: CAISLGDMNTEAFF

V: TRBV7-9
D: TRBD2
size: -
J: TRBJ2-1
DNA: TGTGCCAGCAGCTCGCCGGGACTAGCGGGAGTCAATGAGCAGTTCTTC
CDR3: CASSSPGLAGVNEQFF

V: TRBV7-8
D: TRBD1
size: once
J: TRBJ1-5
DNA: TGTGCCAGCAGCTTAGTAAGGACAGGGTTCGGCAATCAGCCCCAGCATTTT
CDR3: CASSLVRTGFGNQPQHF

V: TRBV18
D: -
size: -
J: TRBJ1-1
DNA: TGTGCCAGCTCACCACCTCTCCCTTACACTGAAGCTTTCTTT
CDR3: CASSPPLPYTEAFF

V: TRBV29-1
D: -
size: -
J: TRBJ2-3
DNA: TGCAGCGTCGCGGACACCACAGATACGCAGTATTTT
CDR3: CSVADTTDTQYF

V: TRBV4-1
D: TRBD2
size: -
J: TRBJ2-7
DNA: TGCGCCAGCAGCTTAGACGGTGGTAGCGGGAGTGTAGAGCAGTACTTC
CDR3: CASSLDGGSGSVEQYF

V: TRBV12-3/TRBV12-4
D: TRBD1
size: few
J: TRBJ1-1
DNA: TGTGCCAGCAGTTGGGACAGCAACACTGAAGCTTTCTTT
CDR3: CASSWDSNTEAFF

V: TRBV24-1
D: -
size: -
J: TRBJ2-5
DNA: TGTGCCACCTCAGGGGAAGAGACCCAGTACTTC
CDR3: CATSGEETQYF

V: TRBV27
D: -
size: -
J: TRBJ2-3
DNA: TGTGCCAGCAGTTCCCACACAGATACGCAGTATTTT
CDR3: CASSSHTDTQYF

V: TRBV9
D: TRBD1
size: -
J: TRBJ1-2
DNA: TGTGCCAGCAGCTCCAACAGGGGAGCGGGCTACACCTTC
CDR3: CASSSNRGAGYTF

V: TRBV3-1/TRBV3-2
D: -
size: -
J: TRBJ1-1
DNA: TGTGCCAGCAGCTCTAAGGGGGGGACTGAAGCTTTCTTT
CDR3: CASSSKGGTEAFF

V: TRBV9
D: -
size: -
J: TRBJ1-1
DNA: TGTGCCAGCAGCGTAGGTATTGTAGGGGGCACTGAAGCTTTCTTT
CDR3: CASSVGIVGGTEAFF